This record looks at one TCR beta chain sequence and its context. The antigen is undetermined. The method was immunoSEQ multiplex PCR; TCRdb's version includes in-frame clones alone and lacks a portion of them. The sample has more than 20,000 clones; roughly 89% are singletons. The V and J ends lost 5 bases and 4 bases, in that order; junction bases with no gene match: 2. The CDR3 is 13 amino acids. Germline CDR1 and CDR2: MNHNS and SASEGT. This sample was taken from a study of chemoradiotherapy in HPV16-positive cancers. Background on the study: Candidate HPV-specific clones and shared TCR motifs came from two HPV16-positive patients.

Overall study findings and caveats: During treatment, candidate HPV-specific clones and E7-related motifs expanded in tumor.

This chain links TRBV6-1 with TRBJ2-1; 7 nucleotides line up with TRBD1. The sample was blood, taken from a patient who underwent chemoradiotherapy. The origin of this receptor is a human donor with HPV-associated anogenital cancer. CDR3 bases: TGTGCCAGCAGTTGGGACAGTTACAATGAGCAGTTCTTC. This encodes CASSWDSYNEQFF.